A single sample is the source of the 5 T cell receptor beta chains below, sequenced in a study of T cell responses to AZD1222 COVID-19 vaccine. Sequencing was performed with immunoSEQ multiplex PCR; in TCRdb, only in-frame clones are kept and a portion is missing. The repertoire has 90,000 to 150,000 clones, about 90% of them found once; the top ten carry more than 7.5%. The starting material was peripheral blood, obtained on day 0 of AZD1222 vaccination. These receptors were taken from an adult in good health.

This sequence joins TRBV19 and TRBJ1-2, with 8 nucleotides matching TRBD1. This CDR3 comprises 17 residues. J was trimmed by 2 bases and V by 6 bases; bases with no gene match: 14. The germline gives CDR1 LNHDA, CDR2 SQIVND (reference sequence). The CDR3 DNA reads as TGTGCCAGTAGAGAGCGACCGGGACAGGTAAACAACTATGGCTACACCTTC. This codes for CASRERPGQVNNYGYTF.

The chain employs TRBV2 and TRBJ2-1, with TRBD2 matching over 7 bases. CDR3 length: 16 amino acids. Looked up from germline, CDR1 is SNHLY and CDR2 is FYNNEI. With V trimmed by 2 bases and J by 1 base, 5 bases remained unmatched. This CDR3 reads CASSEWASGSYNEQFF. The DNA of the CDR3 is TGTGCCAGCAGTGAATGGGCTAGCGGATCCTACAATGAGCAGTTCTTC. Combining the CDR3 with reference TRBV2 and TRBJ2-1 gives the whole variable domain EPEVTQTPSHQVTQMGQEVILRCVPISNHLYFYWYRQILGQKVEFLVSFYNNEISEKSEIFDDQFSVERPDGSNFTLKIRSTKLEDSAMYFCASSEWASGSYNEQFFGPGTRLTVL.

The chain couples TRBV5-4 to TRBJ1-1; D gene unclear. The germline gives CDR1 SGHNT, CDR2 YYREEE (reference sequence). The CDR3 extends over 14 amino acids. Trimming removed 2 bases at V and 3 bases at J, with 11 bases between. In nucleotides, the CDR3 is TGTGCCAGCAGCTTAAGGTTTCGGGACACTGAAGCTTTCTTT. Its protein product is CASSLRFRDTEAFF.

The rearrangement joins TRBV6-5 to TRBJ2-1, with 10 bases fitting TRBD2. The ends lost 7 bases at V and 5 bases at J; junction bases unmatched: 8. The germline CDR1 and CDR2 sequences are MNHEY and SVGAGI. The CDR3 spans 15 residues. The CDR3 coding sequence is TGTGCCAGCAACATAGCGGGAGGTGGGGACAATGAGCAGTTCTTC. Translating gives CASNIAGGGDNEQFF.

The chain combines TRBV2 with TRBJ2-2; D not resolved. The ends were cut back, 4 bases at V and 2 bases at J, with 2 bases in the middle. The CDR3 runs 12 residues. Per germline, CDR1 SNHLY and CDR2 FYNNEI. DNA for the CDR3: TGTGCCAGCAGTGTTAACACCGGGGAGCTGTTTTTT. Its translation is CASSVNTGELFF. Full variable domain (outside the CDR3, taken from reference TRBV2 and TRBJ2-2): EPEVTQTPSHQVTQMGQEVILRCVPISNHLYFYWYRQILGQKVEFLVSFYNNEISEKSEIFDDQFSVERPDGSNFTLKIRSTKLEDSAMYFCASSVNTGELFFGEGSRLTVL.